A selection of T cell receptor beta chains follows, all from one sample in a study of neoadjuvant anti-PD-1 for oral cavity cancer. Sequencing was performed with immunoSEQ multiplex PCR; in TCRdb, only in-frame clones are kept and a portion is missing. The data hold roughly 14,000 clones, with around two thirds observed a single time. Here the sequenced sample was PBMCs, taken before nivolumab (anti-PD-1) treatment. These receptors originate from a person between 40 and 85 years old with oral cavity squamous cell carcinoma. Both conserved end residues are trimmed from each CDR3. Rows give clone size only sometimes, using once, few, many, or a class for an expanded clone.

len: 11; abundance: few; v_gene: TRBV6-5; CDR3aa: ASSRQTNSPLH
len: 11; abundance: .; v_gene: TRBV27; CDR3aa: ACGGDLSQPQH
len: 14; abundance: .; v_gene: TRBV11-2; CDR3aa: ASSLGVAPSGDTQY
len: 12; abundance: .; v_gene: TRBV5-1; CDR3aa: ASSRTANTGELF
len: 14; abundance: few; v_gene: TRBV14; CDR3aa: ASSPIGRTAYNEQF
len: 16; abundance: .; v_gene: TRBV5-1; CDR3aa: ASSFRPGAGTTNEKLF
len: 9; abundance: .; v_gene: TRBV10-1; CDR3aa: ASSESHEQY
len: 16; abundance: .; v_gene: TRBV5-1; CDR3aa: ASSSTPGQGSAGNTIY
len: 10; abundance: few; v_gene: TRBV6-5; CDR3aa: ASRRTGDGYT
len: 12; abundance: .; v_gene: TRBV21-1; CDR3aa: ASSKGVEQETQY
len: 10; abundance: .; v_gene: TRBV5-6; CDR3aa: ASSFKVYEQY
len: 14; abundance: .; v_gene: TRBV5-5; CDR3aa: ASSLNSRQSTDTQY
len: 12; abundance: .; v_gene: TRBV7-6; CDR3aa: ASSLERELDTQY
len: 16; abundance: .; v_gene: TRBV10-2; CDR3aa: ASSESIGAVGGGYGYT
len: 13; abundance: .; v_gene: TRBV2; CDR3aa: ASSPRRTVQETQY
len: 12; abundance: .; v_gene: TRBV9; CDR3aa: ASSVEDRAYGYT
len: 13; abundance: few; v_gene: TRBV14; CDR3aa: ASSYRGSANYGYT
len: 13; abundance: .; v_gene: TRBV5-4; CDR3aa: ASSYISGRAYEQY
len: 12; abundance: once; v_gene: TRBV19; CDR3aa: ASSGPSSYNEQF
len: 11; abundance: .; v_gene: TRBV27; CDR3aa: ASSRGPWYEQF
len: 15; abundance: few; v_gene: TRBV7-9; CDR3aa: ASSLNPWTSESYEQY
len: 11; abundance: few; v_gene: TRBV19; CDR3aa: ASSEDSDTEAF
len: 12; abundance: few; v_gene: TRBV2; CDR3aa: ASQGSGGFGEQY
len: 16; abundance: .; v_gene: TRBV7-2; CDR3aa: ASSFQLAGASQRETQY
len: 17; abundance: .; v_gene: TRBV27; CDR3aa: ASSLSFQGRVSGANVLT